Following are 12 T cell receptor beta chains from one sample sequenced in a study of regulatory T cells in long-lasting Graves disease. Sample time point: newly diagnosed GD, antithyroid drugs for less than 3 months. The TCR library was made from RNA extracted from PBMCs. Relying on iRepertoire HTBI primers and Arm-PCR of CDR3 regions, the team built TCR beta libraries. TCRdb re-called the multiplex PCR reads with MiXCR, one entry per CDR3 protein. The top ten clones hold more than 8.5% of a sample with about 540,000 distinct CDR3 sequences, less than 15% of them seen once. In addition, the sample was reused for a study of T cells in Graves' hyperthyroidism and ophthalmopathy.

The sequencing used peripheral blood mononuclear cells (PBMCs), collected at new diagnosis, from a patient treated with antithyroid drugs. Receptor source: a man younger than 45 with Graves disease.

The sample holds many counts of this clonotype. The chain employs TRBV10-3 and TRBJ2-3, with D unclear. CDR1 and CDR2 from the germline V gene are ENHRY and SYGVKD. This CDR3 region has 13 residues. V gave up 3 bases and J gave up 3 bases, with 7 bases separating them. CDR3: CAISDVVTDTQYF. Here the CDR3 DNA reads TGTGCCATCAGTGACGTTGTGACAGATACGCAGTATTTT.

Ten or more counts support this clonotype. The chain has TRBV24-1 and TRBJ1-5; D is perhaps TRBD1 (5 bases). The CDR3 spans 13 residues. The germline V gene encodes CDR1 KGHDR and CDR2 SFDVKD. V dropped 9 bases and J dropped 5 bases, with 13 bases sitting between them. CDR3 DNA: TGTGCCACCTCCGAACAGGAGGATCAGCCCCAGCATTTT. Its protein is CATSEQEDQPQHF.

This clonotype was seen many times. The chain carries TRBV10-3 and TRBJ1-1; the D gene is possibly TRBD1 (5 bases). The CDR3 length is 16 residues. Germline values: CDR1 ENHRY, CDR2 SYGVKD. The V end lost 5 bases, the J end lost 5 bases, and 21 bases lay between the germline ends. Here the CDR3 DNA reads TGTGCCATCAGTTCACCACGGGGGGGTTTAAGGACTGAAGCTTTCTTT. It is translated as CAISSPRGGLRTEAFF.

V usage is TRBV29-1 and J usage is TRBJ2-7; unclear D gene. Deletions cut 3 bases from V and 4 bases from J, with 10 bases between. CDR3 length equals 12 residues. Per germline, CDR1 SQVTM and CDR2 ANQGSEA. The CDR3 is CSVEKGLYEQYF. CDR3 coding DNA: TGCAGCGTTGAGAAAGGATTATACGAGCAGTACTTC.

The CDR3 DNA reads as TGTGCCATCAGTGAGTCGGAAACCGACGAGCAGTACTTC. It specifies CAISESETDEQYF. The chain employs TRBV10-3 and TRBJ2-7; D unclear. Looked up from germline, CDR1 is ENHRY and CDR2 is SYGVKD. The V and J ends lost 0 bases and 5 bases respectively, with 8 bases between them. The CDR3 extends over 13 amino acids.

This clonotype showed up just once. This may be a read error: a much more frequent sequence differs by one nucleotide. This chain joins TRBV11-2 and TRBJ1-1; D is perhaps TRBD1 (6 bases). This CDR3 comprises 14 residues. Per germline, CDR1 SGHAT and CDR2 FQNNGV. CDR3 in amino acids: CSSSLSTGNTEAFF. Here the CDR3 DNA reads TGTTCCAGCAGCTTATCGACAGGGAACACTGAAGCTTTCTTT.

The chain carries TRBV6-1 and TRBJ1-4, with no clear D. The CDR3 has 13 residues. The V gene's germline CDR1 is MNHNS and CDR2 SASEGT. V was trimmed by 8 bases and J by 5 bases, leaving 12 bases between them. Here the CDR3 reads CASGSFLNEKLFF. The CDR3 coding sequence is TGTGCCAGCGGTAGCTTCCTAAATGAAAAACTGTTTTTT.

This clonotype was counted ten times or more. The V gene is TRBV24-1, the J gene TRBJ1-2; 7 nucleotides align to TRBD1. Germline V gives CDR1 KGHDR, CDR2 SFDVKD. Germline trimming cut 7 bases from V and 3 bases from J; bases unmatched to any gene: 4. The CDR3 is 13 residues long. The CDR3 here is CATSKGGDYGYTF. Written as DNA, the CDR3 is TGTGCCACCAGCAAAGGGGGCGACTATGGCTACACCTTC.

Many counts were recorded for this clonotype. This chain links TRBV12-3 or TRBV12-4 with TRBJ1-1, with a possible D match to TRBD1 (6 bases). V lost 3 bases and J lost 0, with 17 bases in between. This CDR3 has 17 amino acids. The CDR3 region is CASSFGGRLRVNTEAFF. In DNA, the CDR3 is TGTGCCAGCAGTTTTGGGGGCCGCTTGAGGGTGAACACTGAAGCTTTCTTT.

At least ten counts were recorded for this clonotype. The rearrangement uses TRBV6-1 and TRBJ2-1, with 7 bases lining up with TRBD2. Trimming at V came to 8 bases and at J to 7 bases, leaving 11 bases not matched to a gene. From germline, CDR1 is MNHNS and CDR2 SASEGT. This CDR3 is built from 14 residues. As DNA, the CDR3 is TGTGCCAGCCGGGCGGGGGAGCTGGGGAATGAGCAGTTCTTC. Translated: CASRAGELGNEQFF.

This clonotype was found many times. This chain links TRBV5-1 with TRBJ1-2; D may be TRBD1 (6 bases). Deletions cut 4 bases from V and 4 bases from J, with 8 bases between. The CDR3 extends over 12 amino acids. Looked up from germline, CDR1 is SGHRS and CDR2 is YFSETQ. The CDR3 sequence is CASSGGLYGYTF. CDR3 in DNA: TGCGCCAGCAGCGGGGGCCTCTATGGCTACACCTTC. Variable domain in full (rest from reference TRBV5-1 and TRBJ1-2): KAGVTQTPRYLIKTRGQQVTLSCSPISGHRSVSWYQQTPGQGLQFLFEYFSETQRNKGNFPGRFSGRQFSNSRSEMNVSTLELGDSALYLCASSGGLYGYTFGSGTRLTVV.

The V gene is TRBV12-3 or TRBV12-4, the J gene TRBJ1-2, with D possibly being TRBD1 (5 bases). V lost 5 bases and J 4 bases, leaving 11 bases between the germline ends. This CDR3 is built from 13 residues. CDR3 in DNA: TGTGCCAGCAGTCAGGGCTCCATCTATGGCTACACCTTC. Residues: CASSQGSIYGYTF.